The source of this TCR beta chain is a study of follicular helper T cells after annual influenza vaccination. The CDR3 covers 15 residues. V shed 3 bases and J 5 bases; nucleotides not matched to a gene: 6. Germline V gene data show CDR1 as MGHDK and CDR2 as SYGVNS. Documented time point: 2015-2016 season, pre-vaccination. Adults were given seasonal inactivated influenza vaccine, and blood CD4 subsets were sorted before and after vaccination. TCRdb's table, derived via immunoSEQ multiplex PCR, lists solely in-frame clones and lacks some. The table lists more than 13,000 clones, more than 65% of them singletons.

This clonotype was sampled from an adult who received the influenza vaccine. The chain combines TRBV25-1 with TRBJ2-2; 7 bases are shared with TRBD1. The source material was CXCR5- memory CD4+ T cells sorted from blood, sampled on the day of influenza vaccination. The CDR3 bases are TGTGCCAGCAGTGACCGGCAGGGGGTGACCGGGGAGCTGTTTTTT. Translated, it gives CASSDRQGVTGELFF.